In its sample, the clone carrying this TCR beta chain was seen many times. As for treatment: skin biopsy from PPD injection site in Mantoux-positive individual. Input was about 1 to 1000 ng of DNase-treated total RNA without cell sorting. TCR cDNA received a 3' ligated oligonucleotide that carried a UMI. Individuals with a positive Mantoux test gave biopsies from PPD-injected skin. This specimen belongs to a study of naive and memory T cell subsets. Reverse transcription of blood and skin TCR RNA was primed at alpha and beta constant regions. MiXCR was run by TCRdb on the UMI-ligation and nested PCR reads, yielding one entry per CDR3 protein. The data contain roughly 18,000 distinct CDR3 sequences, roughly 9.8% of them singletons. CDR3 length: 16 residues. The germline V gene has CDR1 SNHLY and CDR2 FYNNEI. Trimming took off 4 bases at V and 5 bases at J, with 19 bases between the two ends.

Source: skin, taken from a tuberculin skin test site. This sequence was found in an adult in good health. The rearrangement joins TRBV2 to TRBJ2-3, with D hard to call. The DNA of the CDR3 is TGTGCCAGCAGTGGGTCCGGAGAGCGTTTCAGAGATACGCAGTATTTT. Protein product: CASSGSGERFRDTQYF.